This TCR beta chain was sequenced for a study of control samples from healthy donors and cancer patients. The table came from immunoSEQ multiplex PCR; TCRdb's copy has only in-frame clones and leaves some out. The table includes about 150,000 clones, approximately 94% detected once. The origin of this receptor is a man between 40 and 49 years old in good health. Sequenced: blood.

The CDR3 coding sequence is TGTGCCAGCAGCGACCATAACCCGGGACAGCACAATGGCTACACCTTC. Its protein is CASSDHNPGQHNGYTF. V usage is TRBV13 and J usage is TRBJ1-2; 7 bases align to TRBD1. Trimming took 5 bases from V and 6 from J; bases not matched to a gene: 15. Germline CDR1 and CDR2: PRHDT and FYEKMQ (reference sequence). The CDR3 loop spans 16 amino acids. The variable domain in full, with the rest retrieved from reference TRBV13 and TRBJ1-2, is AAGVIQSPRHLIKEKRETATLKCYPIPRHDTVYWYQQGPGQDPQFLISFYEKMQSDKGSIPDRFSAQQFSDYHSELNMSSLELGDSALYFCASSDHNPGQHNGYTFGSGTRLTVV.